One sample yielded the 26 T cell receptor beta chains listed below, sequenced in a study of control samples from healthy donors and cancer patients. This table comes from immunoSEQ multiplex PCR, and its TCRdb copy is limited to in-frame clones, with some not included. The sample records 90,000 to 150,000 clones, 90% to 95% being singletons. The sequencing sample was made of blood. The receptors originated from a woman in her late teens or twenties in good health.

The genes are TRBV5-1 and TRBJ2-3; D gene ambiguous. The CDR3 sequence is 13 residues long. Trimming removed 0 bases at V and 5 bases at J, with 7 bases between. CDR1 is SGHRS, CDR2 YFSETQ, per germline. CDR3 sequence (DNA): TGCGCCAGCAGCTTGGAAGGGCAAGATACGCAGTATTTT. Translation gives CASSLEGQDTQYF.

The chain combines TRBV5-1 with TRBJ2-3; D not certain. V shed 4 bases and J shed 0 bases, with 12 bases lying between them. CDR1 SGHRS and CDR2 YFSETQ come from the germline V gene. This CDR3 has 15 amino acids. The CDR3 coding sequence is TGCGCCAGCAGCCCCCAGCCAAGTAGCACAGATACGCAGTATTTT. Translated, it gives CASSPQPSSTDTQYF.

V is TRBV10-3 and J is TRBJ1-4, with unresolved D. V lost 10 bases to trimming and J lost 0 bases, with 12 bases between them. This CDR3 spans 14 amino acids. The germline CDR1 and CDR2 sequences are ENHRY and SYGVKD. CDR3 amino acids: CATSGKATNEKLFF. CDR3 sequence (DNA): TGTGCCACCAGCGGGAAGGCAACTAATGAAAAACTGTTTTTT.

V usage is TRBV28 and J usage is TRBJ2-1, with TRBD1 identical over 8 bases. Looked up from germline, CDR1 is MDHEN and CDR2 is SYDVKM. V lost 6 bases, J lost 2 bases, and 9 bases stayed unmatched. The CDR3 is 16 residues long. CDR3 protein: CASRRSDRAPYNEQFF. CDR3 nucleotides: TGTGCCAGCAGGCGCTCGGACAGGGCCCCCTACAATGAGCAGTTCTTC.

This clone has only one observation. This chain connects TRBV27 to TRBJ1-5; D not certain. Trimming took 4 bases from V and 4 from J, leaving 8 bases between them. The CDR3 contains 13 residues. CDR1 MNHEY and CDR2 SMNVEV come from the germline V gene (reference sequence). For the CDR3, the DNA is TGTGCCAGCAGTTCGTCTCCTAATCAGCCCCAGCATTTT. This sequence encodes CASSSSPNQPQHF.

V gene TRBV15 combines with J gene TRBJ2-1; D unresolved. V was shortened by 0 bases and J by 8 bases, with 8 bases between the two germline ends. The CDR3 loop spans 13 amino acids. Germline CDR1 is LNHNV and CDR2 is YYDKDF (reference sequence). This chain's CDR3 is CATSREGSDEQFF. The CDR3 bases are TGTGCCACCAGCAGAGAGGGTTCGGATGAGCAGTTCTTC.

The chain joins TRBV9 to TRBJ2-5, with D uncertain. The CDR3 covers 13 residues. The germline gives CDR1 SGDLS, CDR2 YYNGEE. V was trimmed by 0 bases and J by 5 bases, leaving 8 bases between them. CDR3 DNA: TGTGCCAGCAGCGTAGCCGACGGTGAGACCCAGTACTTC. Its protein product is CASSVADGETQYF.

This clone was observed a single time. The rearrangement links TRBV5-5 to TRBJ2-4; no clear D. This CDR3 has 16 residues. Trimming pared 0 bases from V and 0 bases from J, leaving 10 bases between. CDR1 and CDR2 from the germline V gene are SGHKS and YYEKEE (reference sequence). The CDR3 here is CASSLGHLGAKNIQYF. For the CDR3, the DNA is TGTGCCAGCAGCTTGGGCCACCTGGGAGCCAAAAACATTCAGTACTTC. The full variable domain, with the rest looked up from reference TRBV5-5 and TRBJ2-4, is DAGVTQSPTHLIKTRGQQVTLRCSPISGHKSVSWYQQVLGQGPQFIFQYYEKEERGRGNFPDRFSARQFPNYSSELNVNALLLGDSALYLCASSLGHLGAKNIQYFGAGTRLSVL.

The rearrangement links TRBV30 to TRBJ2-7; D may be TRBD2 (6 bases). With 0 bases removed from V and 7 bases from J, the gap between germline ends came to 16 bases. Looked up from germline, CDR1 is GTSNPN and CDR2 is SVGIG (reference sequence). The CDR3 loop spans 14 amino acids. The CDR3 sequence is CAWSVTGGGEEQYF. The DNA for the CDR3 is TGTGCCTGGAGTGTAACCGGGGGTGGAGAGGAGCAGTACTTC.

This clone was observed a single time. For the CDR3, the DNA is TGTGCCAGCAGCATCCCTCTAAATTCACCCCTCCACTTT. It specifies CASSIPLNSPLHF. J is TRBJ1-6 and V is TRBV7-2, with no clear D. Trimming removed 5 bases at V and 7 bases at J, with 9 bases between. The CDR3 length is 13 residues. Germline V lookup: CDR1 SGHTA, CDR2 FQGNSA.

The gene calls are TRBV9 and TRBJ1-2; 9 bases align to TRBD1. J lost 6 bases, V lost 4 bases, and 10 bases had no gene match. Per germline, CDR1 SGDLS and CDR2 YYNGEE. The CDR3 is 15 residues long. DNA of the CDR3: TGTGCCAGCAGCCAGTACCAGACAGGGGGGAATGGCTACACCTTC. It translates to CASSQYQTGGNGYTF.

Here the CDR3 DNA reads TGTGCCAGCAGTCCGGGACTAGCGGGACAAGAGACCCAGTACTTC. Amino acids: CASSPGLAGQETQYF. The V and J genes are TRBV28 and TRBJ2-5, with 13 nucleotides matching TRBD2. The trim removed 5 bases at V and 2 bases at J, leaving 2 bases unmatched. Germline CDR1 reads MDHEN; CDR2 reads SYDVKM. CDR3 length: 15 amino acids.

This clone was seen a single time. The chain recombines TRBV3-1 (or the pseudogene TRBV3-2) with TRBJ1-3, with D possibly being TRBD1 (5 bases). The CDR3 is 15 amino acids. Germline V CDR1 and CDR2: LGHDT, YNNKEL (reference sequence). With 3 bases removed from V and 2 bases from J, the gap between germline ends came to 11 bases. The CDR3 region is CASSQLGAAGNTIYF. The DNA for the CDR3 is TGTGCCAGCAGCCAGCTAGGGGCGGCTGGAAACACCATATATTTT.

The chain has TRBV6-5 and TRBJ1-5; no reliable D call. Germline V gene data show CDR1 as MNHEY and CDR2 as SVGAGI. The ends were cut back, 5 bases at V and 0 bases at J, with 11 bases in the middle. The CDR3 is 15 residues long. The CDR3 here is CASSQNGYSNQPQHF. The CDR3 DNA reads TGTGCCAGCAGTCAGAACGGATATAGCAATCAGCCCCAGCATTTT.

The rearrangement uses TRBV27 and TRBJ2-4; D tentatively fits TRBD1 or TRBD2 (6 bases each). Germline V CDR1 and CDR2: MNHEY, SMNVEV (reference sequence). The V and J ends lost 6 bases and 6 bases respectively, with 18 bases between them. The CDR3 has 15 residues. Here the CDR3 reads CASRGGGRGLNIQYF. The CDR3, as DNA: TGTGCCAGCAGAGGTGGGGGACGGGGGCTAAACATTCAGTACTTC.

This clone has only a few counts. J is TRBJ2-1 and V is TRBV3-1 (or the pseudogene TRBV3-2); 10 bases are a match to TRBD2. J was trimmed by 9 bases and V by 4 bases; bases with no gene match: 3. This CDR3 spans 13 amino acids. Germline assignment: CDR1 LGHDT and CDR2 YNNKEL (reference sequence). CDR3 sequence: CASSPRTSGEQFF. The DNA for the CDR3 is TGTGCCAGCAGCCCCCGGACTAGCGGTGAGCAGTTCTTC.

J is TRBJ2-5 and V is TRBV21-1; the D call of TRBD2 is as the table states it, not checked on the DNA. TRBV21-1 is a pseudogene. The CDR3 runs 16 residues. The CDR3 DNA is TGTGCCAGCAGCAAAGGTCCACTAGCGGGGGAGGAGACCCAGTACTTC. It is translated as CASSKGPLAGEETQYF.

This chain connects TRBV19 to TRBJ1-1; D is possibly TRBD1 (6 bases). Trimming cost V 7 bases and J 0 bases, with 9 bases left between them. The CDR3 has 13 residues. Germline CDR1 and CDR2: LNHDA and SQIVND (reference sequence). The CDR3 DNA sequence: TGTGCCAGTACTACAGGGTTGAACACTGAAGCTTTCTTT. It specifies CASTTGLNTEAFF. Complete variable domain (other parts from reference TRBV19 and TRBJ1-1): DGGITQSPKYLFRKEGQNVTLSCEQNLNHDAMYWYRQDPGQGLRLIYYSQIVNDFQKGDIAEGYSVSREKKESFPLTVTSAQKNPTAFYLCASTTGLNTEAFFGQGTRLTVV.

CDR3 DNA: TGTGCCAGCAGCTTAGTTGCGGGGGGAGGGGATACGCAGTATTTT. The encoded protein is CASSLVAGGGDTQYF. The rearrangement joins TRBV7-2 to TRBJ2-3; the match to TRBD2 covers 8 bases. The germline gives CDR1 SGHTA, CDR2 FQGNSA. This CDR3 region has 15 residues. The V gene end was trimmed by 1 base and the J gene end by 6 bases; junction bases not matched to a gene: 6.

The chain carries TRBV7-9 and TRBJ2-7, with 9 bases matching TRBD1. Germline assignment: CDR1 SEHNR and CDR2 FQNEAQ (reference sequence). The CDR3 consists of 16 residues. V gave up 5 bases and J gave up 5 bases; unmatched junction bases: 13. CDR3 DNA: TGTGCCAGCAGCGCCTTATCGGCCGGGACAGGGAACGAGCAGTACTTC. Translating gives CASSALSAGTGNEQYF.

The rearrangement joins TRBV19 to TRBJ2-2; D remains ambiguous. CDR1 is LNHDA, CDR2 SQIVND, per germline (reference sequence). The CDR3 runs to 11 residues. Trimming stripped 1 base from V and 6 bases from J, with 0 bases between. Here the CDR3 reads CASSIAGELFF. CDR3 sequence (DNA): TGTGCCAGTAGTATAGCCGGGGAGCTGTTTTTT.

The rearrangement uses TRBV30 and TRBJ1-2; D is possibly TRBD1 (6 bases). The CDR3 spans 15 residues. V lost 0 bases and J 4 bases, leaving 15 bases between the germline ends. In germline, CDR1 is GTSNPN, CDR2 SVGIG (reference sequence). The CDR3 DNA reads TGTGCCTGGAGTGTCGGGACAAAATTTCCCTATGGCTACACCTTC. It is translated as CAWSVGTKFPYGYTF.

This clone was detected only once. The chain recombines TRBV18 with TRBJ2-5, with D possibly being TRBD2 (5 bases). The CDR3 consists of 12 residues. The V gene lost 3 bases and the J gene lost 8 bases, with 10 bases spanning the gap. Germline lookup yields CDR1 KGHSH and CDR2 LQKENI. The CDR3 is CASSPYEGTQYF. DNA for the CDR3: TGTGCCAGCTCACCCTACGAGGGTACCCAGTACTTC.

The chain carries TRBV4-3 and TRBJ1-1, with no clear D. The V and J ends lost 4 bases and 1 base respectively, with 10 bases between them. Per the germline V gene, CDR1 is LGHNA and CDR2 is YSLEER. The CDR3 covers 14 residues. Here the CDR3 DNA reads TGCGCCAGCAGCCCCTTTGCCGGGAACACTGAAGCTTTCTTT. Translating gives CASSPFAGNTEAFF.

The chain couples TRBV19 to TRBJ1-6, with D perhaps matching TRBD1 (5 bases). V gave up 6 bases and J gave up 6 bases, with 12 bases separating them. The CDR3 sequence is 14 residues long. Looked up from germline, CDR1 is LNHDA and CDR2 is SQIVND (reference sequence). The CDR3 region has the DNA TGTGCCAGTAGCCGGGACTTCAGTAATTCACCCCTCCACTTT. Residues: CASSRDFSNSPLHF.

This chain joins TRBV9 and TRBJ1-5; 8 bases agree with TRBD1. Germline CDR1 SGDLS, CDR2 YYNGEE. V shed 4 bases and J 5 bases; nucleotides not matched to a gene: 14. The CDR3 is made up of 17 amino acids. CDR3 in DNA: TGTGCCAGCAGCATGGACAGGGTTGGGGGGCCCGATCAGCCCCAGCATTTT. This translates into CASSMDRVGGPDQPQHF.